This TCR beta chain emerged from a study of shared clonotypes between healthy human individuals. Study overall: The donor pool was made up of two women and three men aged 18 to 49. Study-wide findings and caveats: Only a few donors were included, so the genetic and exposure-history diversity represented was limited. An effect of sequencing depth on clonotype sharing among donors was expected.

Germline values: CDR1 LNHDA, CDR2 SQIVND (reference sequence). The CDR3 has 15 amino acids. Trimming stripped 6 bases from V and 5 bases from J, with 17 bases between. It was CD45RO-negative cells, positively selected for CCR7, that made up naive CD8 cells, with terminally differentiated effector memory CD45RA+ cells excluded. About this clone itself: Its antigen remains unidentified.

Deep level was the assay's run setting. The repertoire was sequenced with immunoSEQ multiplex PCR; TCRdb's copy has only in-frame clones and lacks some. The sample carries 2 million to 2.5 million clones, roughly 91% recorded once. This clonotype was obtained from a man in his late teens or twenties in good health. Some clones in this sample may be carry-over from other donors' samples. The rearrangement uses TRBV19 and TRBJ1-5; weak D call: TRBD1 (6 bases). The sample taken for sequencing was naive CD8+ T cells from PBMCs. The CDR3 protein is CASSPSGGGHQPQHF. In nucleotides, the CDR3 is TGTGCCAGTAGCCCCTCCGGTGGGGGCCATCAGCCCCAGCATTTT.